The 21 T cell receptor beta chains in this list originate from one sample, sequenced in a study of CD8 T cells in Susac syndrome. Reverse transcription of about 0.45 to 1 ug RNA was carried out with random hexamers. TCRdb redid the calling of the immunoSEQ multiplex PCR reads with MiXCR, one entry per CDR3 protein. Seen here are 180,000 or so distinct CDR3 sequences, about 95% observed once, and the top ten hold 0.093%. The sequenced sample was CD4+ T cells from PBMCs. The receptors were sampled from a human donor with multiple sclerosis.

The rearrangement joins TRBV4-2 to TRBJ2-3; D is ambiguous. The CDR3 consists of 13 residues. The germline V gene has CDR1 LGHNA and CDR2 YNFKEQ. V dropped 1 base and J dropped 0 bases, with 2 bases sitting between them. CDR3 residues: CASSQGSTDTQYF. The CDR3 nucleotides are TGTGCCAGCAGCCAAGGGAGCACAGATACGCAGTATTTT.

The V gene is TRBV27, the J gene TRBJ1-2, with D unclear. The CDR3 covers 11 residues. Per the germline V gene, CDR1 is MNHEY and CDR2 is SMNVEV (reference sequence). Trimming cost V 6 bases and J 3 bases, with 5 bases left between them. The CDR3 spells CASRGYYGYTF. The CDR3 nucleotides are TGTGCCAGCAGAGGGTACTATGGCTACACCTTC.

This sequence joins TRBV30 and TRBJ2-1; no reliable D call. Germline loops: CDR1 GTSNPN, CDR2 SVGIG (reference sequence). The V end was cut by 6 bases, the J end by 0 bases, with 12 bases between. CDR3 size: 14 residues. Written as DNA, the CDR3 is TGTGCCTGTTCCCCCAGGAGCTCCTACAATGAGCAGTTCTTC. Residues: CACSPRSSYNEQFF.

The CDR3 DNA is TGCAGCGTTGAAGGGGACAGGGCAATCCGCTATGGCTACACCTTC. This gives the protein CSVEGDRAIRYGYTF. The genes are TRBV29-1 and TRBJ1-2, with 9 bases identical to TRBD1. In germline, CDR1 is SQVTM, CDR2 ANQGSEA. This CDR3 is built from 15 residues. V lost 1 base, J lost 4 bases, and 7 bases stayed unmatched.

The chain is built from TRBV3-1 and TRBJ2-7; no reliable D call. Between the trimmed V and J ends, which lost 1 base and 0 bases, there was a span of 7 bases. Germline V gives CDR1 LGHDT, CDR2 YNNKEL (reference sequence). This CDR3 spans 14 amino acids. DNA of the CDR3: TGTGCCAGCAGCCAAGTACATAGCTCCTACGAGCAGTACTTC. Translation: CASSQVHSSYEQYF.

This rearrangement joins TRBV3-1 to TRBJ2-1; 7 positions agree with TRBD2. Trimming cost V 2 bases and J 4 bases; bases outside gene matches: 5. Germline-derived CDR1 and CDR2 are LGHDT and YNNKEL (reference sequence). This CDR3 is 15 amino acids long. CDR3 loop: CASSQTLAAYNEQFF. CDR3 DNA sequence: TGTGCCAGCAGCCAAACGCTAGCGGCGTACAATGAGCAGTTCTTC.

This clonotype was seen once. The chain is built from TRBV7-8 and TRBJ1-4, with D hard to call. The CDR3 totals 14 residues. In germline, CDR1 is SGHVS, CDR2 FQNEAQ. V lost 2 bases to trimming and J lost 8 bases, with 12 bases between them. The CDR3, as DNA: TGTGCCAGCAGCTTAAGCCTGGGAGGAGAAAAACTGTTTTTT. This sequence encodes CASSLSLGGEKLFF. The complete variable domain, with remaining parts taken from reference TRBV7-8 and TRBJ1-4, reads GAGVSQSPRYKVAKRGQDVALRCDPISGHVSLFWYQQALGQGPEFLTYFQNEAQLDKSGLPSDRFFAERPEGSVSTLKIQRTQQEDSAVYLCASSLSLGGEKLFFGSGTQLSVL.

The V gene is TRBV27, the J gene TRBJ2-3; D gene ambiguous. Germline CDR1 reads MNHEY; CDR2 reads SMNVEV (reference sequence). The V end was cut by 5 bases, the J end by 6 bases, with 9 bases between. CDR3 length equals 12 residues. CDR3 amino acids: CASSLRPDTQYF. CDR3 coding DNA: TGTGCCAGCAGTCTTCGGCCGGATACGCAGTATTTT.

This sequence joins TRBV7-3 and TRBJ2-7; 7 bases line up with TRBD2. The J segment lost 5 bases and the V segment lost 1 base, leaving 8 bases of the junction unmatched. Germline CDR1 reads SGHTA; CDR2 reads FQGTGA. The CDR3 is 15 residues long. This CDR3 is CASSLRPTSWDEQYF. DNA of the CDR3: TGTGCCAGCAGCTTAAGGCCGACTAGCTGGGACGAGCAGTACTTC.

J is TRBJ2-7 and V is TRBV28, with 7 bases matching TRBD1. The germline V gene has CDR1 MDHEN and CDR2 SYDVKM. This CDR3 is 16 amino acids long. With V trimmed by 5 bases and J by 6 bases, 16 bases remained unmatched. CDR3 DNA: TGTGCCAGCAGTGGATTCCGGGACAGACTGGGCGGCGAGCAGTACTTC. It codes for CASSGFRDRLGGEQYF. Complete variable domain (other parts from reference TRBV28 and TRBJ2-7): DVKVTQSSRYLVKRTGEKVFLECVQDMDHENMFWYRQDPGLGLRLIYFSYDVKMKEKGDIPEGYSVSREKKERFSLILESASTNQTSMYLCASSGFRDRLGGEQYFGPGTRLTVT.

The chain links TRBV30 to TRBJ1-1; D possibly corresponds to TRBD1 (6 bases). V lost 2 bases and J 2 bases, leaving 9 bases between the germline ends. The germline V gene has CDR1 GTSNPN and CDR2 SVGIG (reference sequence). The CDR3 spans 13 residues. The CDR3 nucleotides are TGTGCCTGGAGTAGACAGGTCAACACTGAAGCTTTCTTT. The encoded protein is CAWSRQVNTEAFF.

The chain carries TRBV4-2 and TRBJ2-1; D is ambiguous. This CDR3 is built from 12 residues. Germline V gene sequence: CDR1 LGHNA, CDR2 YNFKEQ. The V end lost 1 base, the J end lost 10 bases, and 8 bases lay between the germline ends. The chain's CDR3 is CASSQVAEEQFF. The CDR3 nucleotides are TGTGCCAGCAGCCAAGTGGCTGAGGAGCAGTTCTTC.

The chain's CDR3 is CSVDGGSLSTDTQYF. The CDR3 region has the DNA TGCAGCGTGGACGGGGGGAGCCTTAGCACAGATACGCAGTATTTT. The chain combines TRBV29-1 with TRBJ2-3; TRBD2 agrees at 7 bases. Losses at the gene ends were 6 bases for V and 0 bases for J; bases not matched to a gene: 9. The CDR3 is 15 residues long. CDR1 is SQVTM, CDR2 ANQGSEA, per germline.

The chain uses TRBV3-1 and TRBJ2-1; D uncertain. Trimming stripped 5 bases from V and 9 bases from J, with 20 bases between. Germline V CDR1 and CDR2: LGHDT, YNNKEL (reference sequence). The CDR3 has 15 residues. CDR3 DNA: TGTGCCAGCAGCATACTCCGTCGAGAAAGGAGTGAGCAGTTCTTC. It encodes CASSILRRERSEQFF.

The chain uses TRBV2 and TRBJ1-1, with a weak D call TRBD1 (6 bases). V dropped 3 bases and J dropped 11 bases, with 16 bases sitting between them. Germline CDR1 reads SNHLY; CDR2 reads FYNNEI. The CDR3 sequence is 13 residues long. The CDR3 region has the DNA TGTGCCAGCAGTGACCGTCTAGGGGGTGATGCTTTCTTT. Translation: CASSDRLGGDAFF.

The chain has TRBV3-1 and TRBJ2-1, with TRBD1 matching over 7 bases. With V trimmed by 2 bases and J by 5 bases, 6 bases remained unmatched. CDR1 and CDR2 (germline): LGHDT, YNNKEL (reference sequence). The CDR3 totals 15 residues. DNA of the CDR3: TGTGCCAGCAGCCAATCCCGGGACAGAAACAATGAGCAGTTCTTC. Protein: CASSQSRDRNNEQFF.

This chain joins TRBV9 and TRBJ2-1; a weak D match, TRBD2 (6 bases). The CDR3 has 12 amino acids. Between the trimmed V and J ends, which lost 3 bases and 7 bases, there was a span of 8 bases. Germline V gene sequence: CDR1 SGDLS, CDR2 YYNGEE. The CDR3 protein is CASSADYNEQFF. DNA of the CDR3: TGTGCCAGCAGCGCGGACTATAATGAGCAGTTCTTC. Full variable domain (outside the CDR3, taken from reference TRBV9 and TRBJ2-1): DSGVTQTPKHLITATGQRVTLRCSPRSGDLSVYWYQQSLDQGLQFLIQYYNGEERAKGNILERFSAQQFPDLHSELNLSSLELGDSALYFCASSADYNEQFFGPGTRLTVL.

The chain joins TRBV7-2 to TRBJ1-2; TRBD1 matches 8 bases. The V segment lost 3 bases and the J segment 4 bases; nucleotides outside the gene matches: 7. Germline CDR1 is SGHTA and CDR2 is FQGNSA. The CDR3 spans 15 residues. CDR3 loop: CASSLTTGVGYGYTF. CDR3 in DNA: TGTGCCAGCAGCTTGACGACAGGGGTGGGCTATGGCTACACCTTC.

This clonotype was seen just once. The rearrangement uses TRBV7-3 and TRBJ2-1, with D possibly TRBD2 on 6 matching bases. CDR3 length: 15 residues. Germline CDR1 and CDR2: SGHTA and FQGTGA. V gave up 2 bases and J gave up 3 bases, with 11 bases separating them. Here the CDR3 reads CASSLGLALYNEQFF. DNA of the CDR3: TGTGCCAGCAGCTTAGGGCTAGCGCTCTACAATGAGCAGTTCTTC.

This rearrangement joins TRBV30 to TRBJ1-5; 8 bases are shared with TRBD1. The CDR3 is made up of 15 amino acids. CDR1 and CDR2 from the germline V gene are GTSNPN and SVGIG (reference sequence). The trim removed 0 bases at V and 6 bases at J, leaving 7 bases unmatched. CDR3: CAWSVQGVGSQPQHF. The CDR3 DNA is TGTGCCTGGAGTGTACAGGGGGTCGGAAGTCAGCCCCAGCATTTT.

The chain has TRBV9 and TRBJ2-1; D might be TRBD2 (5 bases). This CDR3 is 13 amino acids long. From germline, CDR1 is SGDLS and CDR2 YYNGEE. V was shortened by 2 bases and J by 11 bases, with 14 bases between the two germline ends. The CDR3 sequence is CASSVSKETKQFF. In nucleotides, the CDR3 is TGTGCCAGCAGCGTGAGTAAGGAGACTAAGCAGTTCTTC.